The 29 T cell receptor beta chains listed next were all sequenced from one sample in a study of tissue T cells after allogeneic stem cell transplantation. The assay was immunoSEQ multiplex PCR, and TCRdb's table has in-frame clones only and misses some. The sample records approximately 20,000 clones, 69% being singletons. Sequenced material: blood. The receptors come from a female BALB/c mouse in good health. The MHC haplotype of the strain is H2-d.

Points on this clone: Gene names and germline match the mouse. The read halts 1 residue ahead of the CDR3 end, with the missing end drawn from the germline J gene. This chain connects TRBV29 to TRBJ2-1; 9 nucleotides align to TRBD1. Trimming removed 5 bases from V and 5 bases from J; junction bases left unmatched: 4. Germline values: CDR1 MSHET, CDR2 SYDVDS. The CDR3 contains 14 residues. The CDR3 is CASSPGTGNAEQFF. Partial CDR3 DNA: TGTGCTAGCAGTCCCGGGACAGGGAATGCTGAGCAGTTC.

Concerning this clone itself: Germline and genes: mouse. The DNA ends 1 residue before the CDR3 does, and the rest of the CDR3 is filled in from the germline J gene. Other DNA sequences in the sample encode the same CDR3. This chain connects TRBV13-2 to TRBJ2-4; D remains ambiguous. The CDR3 runs to 12 residues. The germline V gene encodes CDR1 NNHNN and CDR2 SYGAGS (reference sequence). V dropped 3 bases and J dropped 3 bases, with 5 bases sitting between them. The CDR3 bases that were read are TGTGCCAGCGGTGGGCAACAAAACACCTTGTAC. Protein product: CASGGQQNTLY. The full CDR3 protein is CASGGQQNTLYF.

About this clone: Gene names are mouse gene names. The observed sequence ends 1 residue before the CDR3 terminus, with the missing tail filled in from the germline J gene. V usage is TRBV13-1 and J usage is TRBJ1-6; 8 bases align to TRBD1. TRBJ1-6 is an ORF, and what it does is uncertain. The ends lost 0 bases at V and 4 bases at J; junction bases unmatched: 3. Germline V lookup: CDR1 NSHNY, CDR2 SYGAGN. This CDR3 is 16 amino acids long. The part of the CDR3 DNA that was read is TGTGCCAGCAGTGATGCAGGGGGCGCATATAATTCGCCCCTCTAC. Translated: CASSDAGGAYNSPLY. The entire CDR3 protein reads CASSDAGGAYNSPLYF.

This clone has just one count. Gene names and germline match the mouse. The DNA ends 1 residue before the CDR3 does, and the rest of the CDR3 is filled in from the germline J gene. This specimen includes other DNA sequences encoding the same CDR3. V is TRBV1 and J is TRBJ1-6; 9 bases are a match to TRBD1. TRBJ1-6 is reported as an ORF; its role is uncertain. With V trimmed by 3 bases and J by 7 bases, 4 bases remained unmatched. The CDR3 loop spans 15 amino acids. Germline loops: CDR1 NSQYPW, CDR2 LRSPGD (reference sequence). CDR3 DNA (partial): TGCACCTGCAGTGCGGGACAGGGAGGAAATTCGCCCCTCTAC. Its protein product is CTCSAGQGGNSPLY. The complete CDR3 sequence is CTCSAGQGGNSPLYF.

Details on this clone: Gene names refer to mouse genes. The read ends 1 residue early relative to the CDR3; the germline J gene fills the gap. The chain is built from TRBV5 and TRBJ1-1; no clear D gene. This CDR3 comprises 12 residues. CDR1 is LGHNA, CDR2 YNLKQL, per germline (reference sequence). Trimming cost V 0 bases and J 6 bases, with 5 bases left between them. CDR3 DNA, as far as it was read: TGTGCCAGCAGCCAAGAGACGGCAGAAGTCTTC. Translating gives CASSQETAEVF. The full CDR3 is CASSQETAEVFF.

The sample holds a few counts of this clone. The genes are named according to mouse. Coverage ceases 1 residue before the CDR3 finishes, and the germline J gene fills in the end. The rearrangement joins TRBV13-1 to TRBJ1-3; D remains unclear. V gave up 0 bases and J gave up 2 bases, with 6 bases separating them. The CDR3 consists of 14 residues. The germline V gene encodes CDR1 NSHNY and CDR2 SYGAGN. This chain's CDR3 is CASSDGRTGNTLYF. The CDR3 bases that were read are TGTGCCAGCAGTGATGGACGGACTGGAAATACGCTCTAT.

A word on this clone: Mouse gene names apply. The read terminates 1 residue before the CDR3 end, so the remaining end is supplied by the germline J gene. J is TRBJ2-2 and V is TRBV19; no clear D gene. This CDR3 spans 12 amino acids. The ends were cut back, 7 bases at V and 1 base at J, with 5 bases in the middle. The germline V gene encodes CDR1 FNHDT and CDR2 SITEND (reference sequence). The sequenced part of the CDR3 DNA is TGTGCCAGCGCCAAAAACACCGGGCAGCTCTAC. This codes for CASAKNTGQLY. The CDR3 reads in full as CASAKNTGQLYF.

This clone came up once. Gene names are mouse gene names. The read falls 1 residue short of the CDR3 end, and the missing part is taken from the germline J gene. V is TRBV19 and J is TRBJ2-7; no firm D call. CDR1 and CDR2 from the germline V gene are FNHDT and SITEND (reference sequence). The CDR3 is made up of 12 amino acids. The V gene lost 2 bases and the J gene lost 6 bases, with 9 bases spanning the gap. Here the CDR3 reads CASSISGFEQYF. The DNA read from the CDR3 is TGTGCCAGCAGTATCTCCGGGTTTGAACAGTAC.

As to this clone: The listed genes are named as in mouse. The CDR3 spells CASSEPGGNYEQYF. The sequenced CDR3 bases are TGTGCCAGCAGTGAACCTGGGGGGAATTATGAACAGTAC. This chain connects TRBV13-1 to TRBJ2-7; 8 bases agree with TRBD2. The missing CDR3 end, 1 residue past where the read stops, is filled in from the germline J gene. CDR1 and CDR2 (germline): NSHNY, SYGAGN. V was pared by 2 bases and J by 4 bases, with 5 bases of the junction left unmatched. The CDR3 totals 14 residues.

In this sample, this clone turned up once. The gene symbols are mouse symbols. This sample includes further DNA sequences coding for the same CDR3. The sequenced part of the CDR3 DNA is TGTGCCAGCAGCCAAGAAACCAACGAAAGATTATTT. Protein sequence: CASSQETNERLF. The CDR3 in full is CASSQETNERLFF. The V and J genes are TRBV2 and TRBJ1-4; D unclear. The CDR3 end falls 1 residue outside the read, so it is completed with the germline J gene. Germline loops: CDR1 LGHNA, CDR2 YSYQKL. The V gene lost 0 bases and the J gene lost 3 bases, with 2 bases spanning the gap. The CDR3 extends over 13 amino acids.

Concerning this clone: Germline and genes here are mouse. CDR3 DNA (partial): TGTGCCAGCCAGCGATATAATTCGCCCCTCTAC. Its translation: CASQRYNSPLY. The entire CDR3 reads CASQRYNSPLYF. The chain is built from TRBV4 and TRBJ1-6; D unclear. The CDR3 end is not reached by the read, which stops 1 residue before it; the germline J gene fills it in. TRBJ1-6 is placed among ORFs of uncertain function. V was shortened by 8 bases and J by 4 bases, with 6 bases between the two germline ends. The CDR3 totals 12 residues. The V gene's germline CDR1 is LGHDT and CDR2 YNNKQL (reference sequence).

For this clone: Genes here carry mouse names. The read terminates 1 residue before the CDR3 end, so the remaining end is supplied by the germline J gene. The rearrangement uses TRBV13-3 and TRBJ2-5, with 7 bases identical to TRBD2. J lost 6 bases, V lost 2 bases, and 0 bases had no gene match. Germline V gene lookup returns CDR1 NNHDY and CDR2 SYVADS. The CDR3 loop spans 12 amino acids. CDR3 region: CASSDWGDTQYF. The sequenced CDR3 bases are TGTGCCAGCAGTGACTGGGGGGACACCCAGTAC.

This clone was found a few times. The genes and germline here are from mouse. The read falls 1 residue short of the CDR3 end, and the missing part is taken from the germline J gene. The chain links TRBV20 to TRBJ1-3; TRBD1 matches 7 bases. The germline CDR1 and CDR2 sequences are GFQATS and STVNSAI. Trimming at V came to 0 bases and at J to 2 bases, leaving 4 bases not matched to a gene. The CDR3 length is 15 residues. The CDR3: CGAREGGTAGNTLYF. The sequenced CDR3 bases are TGTGGTGCTAGGGAAGGAGGGACAGCTGGAAATACGCTCTAT.

A few counts support this clone. Gene names denote mouse genes. The read ends 1 residue early relative to the CDR3; the germline J gene fills the gap. The chain is built from TRBV19 and TRBJ2-1; TRBD2 agrees at 11 bases. After removal of 4 bases from V and 3 bases from J, the junction contained 6 bases not matched to a gene. Germline V lookup: CDR1 FNHDT, CDR2 SITEND (reference sequence). CDR3 length: 16 residues. The sequenced CDR3 bases are TGTGCCAGCAGTGCCCGACTGGGGGGGTTCTATGCTGAGCAGTTC. It yields the protein CASSARLGGFYAEQF. In full, the CDR3 reads CASSARLGGFYAEQFF.

Concerning this clone: Gene names follow the mouse nomenclature. The covered CDR3 bases are TGTGCCAGCAACGCGGACTGGAAGAGGAACACCTTGTAC. Protein: CASNADWKRNTLY. The full CDR3 protein is CASNADWKRNTLYF. This sequence joins TRBV19 and TRBJ2-4; 7 positions agree with TRBD2. The read falls 1 residue short of the CDR3 end, and the missing part is taken from the germline J gene. J gave up 6 bases and V 6 bases, and 10 bases lay outside the gene matches. CDR1 and CDR2 from the germline V gene are FNHDT and SITEND (reference sequence). The CDR3 has 14 amino acids.

On this clone: These gene names are mouse names. The CDR3 end lies 1 residue beyond the end of the read and is filled in from the germline J gene. This chain links TRBV2 with TRBJ1-4; D remains ambiguous. V gave up 2 bases and J gave up 1 base, with 5 bases separating them. The CDR3 consists of 14 residues. Germline CDR1 LGHNA, CDR2 YSYQKL. CDR3 sequence: CASSQRGSNERLFF. The CDR3 bases that were read are TGTGCCAGCAGCCAACGGGGTTCCAACGAAAGATTATTT.

For this clone: Mouse gene names apply. The read is 1 residue too short to cover the CDR3 end, so that end is filled in from the germline J gene. The V call is TRBV5, the J call TRBJ1-3, with 8 bases that match TRBD1. Trimming took 1 base from V and 0 from J; bases not matched to a gene: 5. In germline, CDR1 is LGHNA, CDR2 YNLKQL (reference sequence). This CDR3 is 17 amino acids long. The DNA read from the CDR3 is TGTGCCAGCAGCCAAGTACAGGGGGGCAATTCTGGAAATACGCTCTAT. This sequence encodes CASSQVQGGNSGNTLY. The whole CDR3 region reads CASSQVQGGNSGNTLYF.

For this clone: The gene names here belong to mouse. The read terminates 1 residue before the CDR3 end, so the remaining end is supplied by the germline J gene. The chain combines TRBV13-3 with TRBJ2-2, with D perhaps assigned TRBD1 or TRBD2 (5 bases each). Germline V gene data show CDR1 as NNHDY and CDR2 as SYVADS. V was cut by 5 bases and J by 3 bases, with 8 bases left in between. This CDR3 contains 13 residues. The chain's CDR3 is CASRGRDTGQLYF. The sequenced CDR3 bases are TGTGCCAGCAGGGGGCGCGACACCGGGCAGCTCTAC.

Comment on this clone: Genes and germline come from the mouse. CDR3 protein: CASSQELRDGQDTQYF. CDR3 bases read: TGTGCCAGCAGCCAAGAACTCAGGGACGGACAAGACACCCAGTAC. This rearrangement joins TRBV2 to TRBJ2-5, with D possibly being TRBD1 or TRBD2 (5 bases each). The CDR3 end is not reached by the read, which stops 1 residue before it; the germline J gene fills it in. Looked up from germline, CDR1 is LGHNA and CDR2 is YSYQKL. This CDR3 region has 16 residues. The V and J ends lost 0 bases and 3 bases respectively, with 13 bases between them.

About this clone: Genes here carry mouse names. The read comes to an end 1 residue before the CDR3 does, leaving the germline J gene to fill in the end. This rearrangement joins TRBV19 to TRBJ2-7; 9 bases are shared with TRBD2. Germline-derived CDR1 and CDR2 are FNHDT and SITEND (reference sequence). Trimming removed 5 bases from V and 4 bases from J; junction bases left unmatched: 4. The CDR3 is 13 amino acids. The CDR3 DNA, read in part, is TGTGCCAGCAGAACTGGGGGGAGATATGAACAGTAC. Translated: CASRTGGRYEQY. The full CDR3 protein reads CASRTGGRYEQYF.

This clone appeared a few times. Each gene name is a mouse one. The CDR3 is cut off 1 residue early in the read; its end comes from the germline J gene. The chain combines TRBV29 with TRBJ1-4; tentatively, D is TRBD1 (5 bases). This CDR3 has 15 residues. Germline CDR1 and CDR2: MSHET and SYDVDS. The V end was cut by 2 bases, the J end by 1 base, with 8 bases between. CDR3 in amino acids: CASSLPGTSNERLFF. The sequenced part of the CDR3 DNA is TGTGCTAGCAGTTTACCCGGGACTTCCAACGAAAGATTATTT. The full variable domain, its missing parts supplied by reference TRBV29 and TRBJ1-4, is DMKVTQMPRYLIKRMGENVLLECGQDMSHETMYWYRQDPGLGLQLIYISYDVDSNSEGDIPKGYRVSRKKREHFSLILDSAKTNQTSVYFCASSLPGTSNERLFFGHGTKLSVL.

This clone showed up just a few times. The gene names given are mouse names. The read comes to an end 1 residue before the CDR3 does, leaving the germline J gene to fill in the end. V gene TRBV1 combines with J gene TRBJ2-2, with D perhaps TRBD1 (5 bases). The germline V and J ends were trimmed by 1 base and 3 bases, with 6 bases remaining between them. Per germline, CDR1 NSQYPW and CDR2 LRSPGD (reference sequence). This CDR3 spans 14 amino acids. CDR3 DNA, as far as it was read: TGCACCTGCAGTGCAGGAGGGGACACCGGGCAGCTCTAC. Encoded protein: CTCSAGGDTGQLY. The entire CDR3 protein reads CTCSAGGDTGQLYF.

With regard to this clone: The listed genes are named as in mouse. The CDR3 end falls 1 residue outside the read, so it is completed with the germline J gene. The chain links TRBV1 to TRBJ1-1, with no clear D. Germline V lookup: CDR1 NSQYPW, CDR2 LRSPGD (reference sequence). This CDR3 is 13 amino acids long. V lost 0 bases and J lost 6, with 8 bases in between. Here the CDR3 reads CTCSADGLAEVFF. CDR3 DNA (partial): TGCACCTGCAGTGCAGATGGGTTGGCAGAAGTCTTC.

A note on this clone: Genes and germline are mouse. The read terminates 1 residue ahead of where the CDR3 ends, so the germline J gene completes it. This chain links TRBV14 with TRBJ2-5; D gene uncertain. Germline CDR1 SGHDT, CDR2 FRDEAV. V gave up 2 bases and J gave up 5 bases, with 3 bases separating them. The CDR3 covers 11 residues. CDR3 in amino acids: CASSLRDTQYF. The sequenced part of the CDR3 DNA is TGTGCCAGCAGTTTACGAGACACCCAGTAC.

The table lists this clone with a few counts. Mouse gene names apply. The DNA ends 1 residue before the CDR3 does, and the rest of the CDR3 is filled in from the germline J gene. This chain joins TRBV19 and TRBJ2-7; 7 nucleotides line up with TRBD1. Germline trimming cut 5 bases from V and 6 bases from J; bases unmatched to any gene: 2. CDR1 and CDR2 (germline): FNHDT, SITEND (reference sequence). The length of the CDR3 is 11 residues. The CDR3 DNA, read in part, is TGTGCCAGCAGCAACAGGGGTGAACAGTAC. Its translation: CASSNRGEQY. The full CDR3 is CASSNRGEQYF. Together with reference TRBV19 and TRBJ2-7, the CDR3 gives the full variable domain: GGIITQTPKFLIGQEGQKLTLKCQQNFNHDTMYWYRQDSGKGLRLIYYSITENDLQKGDLSEGYDASREKKSSFSLTVTSAQKNEMAVFLCASSNRGEQYFGPGTRLTVL.

In its sample, this clone was seen once. Mouse gene names apply. With the read ending 1 residue before the CDR3 end, the germline J gene is used to fill in that end. The chain links TRBV19 to TRBJ2-3; D is perhaps TRBD1 (6 bases). CDR1 is FNHDT and CDR2 is SITEND in the germline V gene (reference sequence). The CDR3 sequence is 16 residues long. Between the trimmed V and J ends, which lost 3 bases and 0 bases, there was a span of 14 bases. CDR3 DNA (partial): TGTGCCAGCAGTAAACCAGGGACATCTAGTGCAGAAACGCTGTAT. Its translation: CASSKPGTSSAETLY. The full CDR3 sequence reads CASSKPGTSSAETLYF.

Comments on this clone: These gene names are mouse names. The CDR3 end lies 1 residue beyond the end of the read and is filled in from the germline J gene. This sequence joins TRBV17 and TRBJ2-3, with 8 positions matching TRBD1. J lost 3 bases, V lost 0 bases, and 2 bases had no gene match. The CDR3 is 15 residues long. CDR1 is MNHDT and CDR2 is YYDKIL in the germline V gene. The DNA read from the CDR3 is TGTGCTAGCAGTAGAGACAGGGGGCGCGCAGAAACGCTGTAT. It translates to CASSRDRGRAETLY. The whole CDR3 region reads CASSRDRGRAETLYF.

As to this clone: Gene names refer to mouse genes. The read terminates 1 residue before the CDR3 end, so the remaining end is supplied by the germline J gene. The V gene is TRBV13-1, the J gene TRBJ2-5; 8 bases match TRBD1. J gave up 0 bases and V 5 bases, and 2 bases lay outside the gene matches. Germline V gene data show CDR1 as NSHNY and CDR2 as SYGAGN. The CDR3 has 14 amino acids. The CDR3 bases that were read are TGTGCCAGCAGAGACAGGGGTAACCAAGACACCCAGTAC. Protein sequence: CASRDRGNQDTQY. The entire CDR3 reads CASRDRGNQDTQYF.

A few counts support this clone. Gene labels here are mouse ones. Here the CDR3 reads CASSTQDWGGYEQYF. The sequenced part of the CDR3 DNA is TGTGCCAGCAGTACCCAGGACTGGGGGGGTTATGAACAGTAC. This chain links TRBV19 with TRBJ2-7; TRBD2 agrees at 12 bases. The CDR3 end lies 1 residue beyond the end of the read and is filled in from the germline J gene. This CDR3 spans 15 amino acids. The ends lost 3 bases at V and 4 bases at J; junction bases unmatched: 5. Germline V gene sequence: CDR1 FNHDT, CDR2 SITEND (reference sequence).